This T cell receptor beta chain was recorded in a study of blood T cell repertoires in COVID-19. Study in general: Acute and convalescent COVID-19 specimens originated in the United States, Italy and Spain. T cells, B-cell-depleted T cells, or PBMCs supplied cDNA or gDNA.

Per the study methods: Estimated nucleated cell counts came from reference gene primer amplification. Clones were read by immunoSEQ multiplex PCR, and TCRdb kept only the in-frame ones, dropping some. V, J and clone size reflect that table, while D and trimming were determined from the DNA. The sample comprises just over 650,000 clones, just under 90% of which are singletons, and approximately 0.25% rests with the top ten. Germline CDR1 and CDR2: SGDLS and YYNGEE. Trimming removed 0 bases at V and 7 bases at J, with 10 bases between. The CDR3 has 13 amino acids. The origin of this receptor is a woman aged 18-29 years with acute or convalescent COVID-19. The J gene is TRBJ1-1, the V gene TRBV9; tentative D call: TRBD1 (5 bases). Sequencing used peripheral blood. The CDR3 spells CASSVGGRGEAFF. CDR3 nucleotide sequence: TGTGCCAGCAGCGTAGGGGGCAGAGGTGAAGCTTTCTTT.